One sample yielded the 24 T cell receptor beta chains listed below, sequenced in a study of shared clonotypes between healthy human individuals. The repertoire was sequenced with immunoSEQ multiplex PCR; TCRdb's copy has only in-frame clones and lacks some. The sample includes some 2.1 million clones, less than 95% of them seen just once. CD8 cells classed as naive were CD45RO-negative and positively selected for CCR7, excluding terminally differentiated effector memory CD45RA+ cells. Sequencing was performed on naive CD8+ T cells sorted from blood. These receptors all come from a man younger than 30 in good health.

The chain carries TRBV4-3 and TRBJ2-2, with 11 bases lining up with TRBD2. The germline V gene encodes CDR1 LGHNA and CDR2 YSLEER. The CDR3 contains 13 residues. The V and J ends lost 6 bases and 6 bases, in that order; junction bases with no gene match: 0. This chain's CDR3 is CASSSGRAGELFF. As DNA, the CDR3 is TGCGCCAGCAGTAGCGGGAGGGCCGGGGAGCTGTTTTTT.

About this clone itself: The sample carries other DNA sequences with the same CDR3. The V and J genes are TRBV7-2 and TRBJ2-7; D might be TRBD2 (6 bases). Trimming removed 5 bases from V and 3 bases from J, with 17 bases in between. This CDR3 comprises 15 residues. Germline V lookup: CDR1 SGHTA, CDR2 FQGNSA. The CDR3 DNA reads TGTGCCAGCAGCCCCCCCCCGGGACTGAGCTACGAGCAGTACTTC. This translates into CASSPPPGLSYEQYF.

Worth noting for this clone: Additional DNA sequences in this sample encode the identical CDR3. This chain connects TRBV27 to TRBJ2-5; 8 nucleotides agree with TRBD2. The CDR3 spans 15 residues. V was pared by 0 bases and J by 4 bases, with 4 bases of the junction left unmatched. Germline assignment: CDR1 MNHEY and CDR2 SMNVEV (reference sequence). This CDR3 reads CASSLSGLAGETQYF. CDR3 DNA: TGTGCCAGCAGTTTATCTGGGCTAGCGGGAGAGACCCAGTACTTC.

The chain combines TRBV30 with TRBJ2-7, with D possibly called TRBD1 or TRBD2 (6 bases each). CDR3 length: 15 amino acids. The germline CDR1 and CDR2 sequences are GTSNPN and SVGIG (reference sequence). Trimming shortened V by 8 bases and J by 0 bases, and 20 bases separated the two germline ends. The chain's CDR3 is CAGWGAGSNSYEQYF. Written as DNA, the CDR3 is TGTGCCGGGTGGGGGGCAGGAAGCAACTCCTACGAGCAGTACTTC.

The V call is TRBV5-4, the J call TRBJ2-7; a possible D gene is TRBD1 (5 bases). V lost 5 bases, J lost 5 bases, and 14 bases lay in between. In germline, CDR1 is SGHNT, CDR2 YYREEE (reference sequence). This CDR3 contains 13 residues. CDR3 amino acids: CASRWGSENEQYF. The CDR3 DNA sequence: TGTGCCAGCAGATGGGGCTCGGAAAACGAGCAGTACTTC.

With regard to this clone: At the DNA level, this CDR3 is encoded by other sequences in the same sample as well. The V and J genes are TRBV27 and TRBJ2-7; TRBD2 is a possible D gene (5 bases). The CDR3 runs to 14 residues. Germline-derived CDR1 and CDR2 are MNHEY and SMNVEV (reference sequence). V was clipped by 2 bases and J by 1 base, with 9 bases between them. CDR3: CASSLAGSSYEQYF. CDR3 bases: TGTGCCAGCAGTTTAGCTGGGAGTTCCTACGAGCAGTACTTC.

The V and J genes are TRBV25-1 and TRBJ1-4; D remains ambiguous. This CDR3 has 14 residues. V lost 0 bases and J 6 bases, leaving 8 bases between the germline ends. Germline assignment: CDR1 MGHDK and CDR2 SYGVNS. CDR3 in amino acids: CASSEYSEDEKLFF. CDR3 sequence (DNA): TGTGCCAGCAGTGAATATAGTGAGGATGAAAAACTGTTTTTT.

Remarks on this clone: Other DNA variants within this sample encode the same CDR3. The chain couples TRBV5-6 to TRBJ2-7; 9 nucleotides match TRBD1. Germline V gives CDR1 SGHDT, CDR2 YYEEEE. J was trimmed by 1 base and V by 4 bases; bases with no gene match: 6. This CDR3 is built from 15 residues. DNA for the CDR3: TGTGCCAGCAGCCTTTCGGGACAGGGATCCTACGAGCAGTACTTC. This codes for CASSLSGQGSYEQYF.

J is TRBJ2-1 and V is TRBV27, with TRBD2 identical over 8 bases. Germline V gene sequence: CDR1 MNHEY, CDR2 SMNVEV (reference sequence). V dropped 3 bases and J dropped 6; count of bases not matched to a gene: 10. This CDR3 contains 16 residues. The CDR3 DNA is TGTGCCAGCAGTTTTGGTCCTGGACTAGCTGGCAATGAGCAGTTCTTC. Amino acids: CASSFGPGLAGNEQFF.

The chain couples TRBV7-9 to TRBJ1-6, with 7 nucleotides matching TRBD1. Germline V gives CDR1 SEHNR, CDR2 FQNEAQ (reference sequence). The trim removed 6 bases at V and 11 bases at J, leaving 10 bases unmatched. The CDR3 has 14 amino acids. CDR3 sequence reads: CASRRGQWAAPLHF. CDR3 DNA sequence: TGTGCCAGCAGAAGGGGACAGTGGGCGGCACCCCTCCACTTT.

Of note for this clone: This may be a read error: a much more frequent sequence differs by one nucleotide. The same CDR3 also results from other DNA sequences found in this sample. The V call is TRBV9, the J call TRBJ1-1; D gene unclear. In germline, CDR1 is SGDLS, CDR2 YYNGEE. V lost 0 bases and J lost 4, with 7 bases in between. The CDR3 length is 13 residues. CDR3: CASSVGGTTEAFF. CDR3 sequence (DNA): TGTGCCAGCAGCGTAGGGGGTACCACTGAAGCTTTCTTT.

The V call is TRBV7-9, the J call TRBJ2-4; the D gene is possibly TRBD2 (6 bases). V was pared by 5 bases and J by 5 bases, with 16 bases between. CDR1 is SEHNR, CDR2 FQNEAQ, per germline (reference sequence). There are 15 residues in the CDR3. This CDR3 reads CASSPSGVPENIQYF. CDR3 nucleotides: TGTGCCAGCAGCCCCTCGGGGGTCCCCGAAAACATTCAGTACTTC.

This rearrangement joins TRBV6-5 to TRBJ2-7, with D perhaps assigned TRBD1 or TRBD2 (5 bases each). The CDR3 totals 16 residues. Trimming pared 0 bases from V and 0 bases from J, leaving 12 bases between. The germline V gene has CDR1 MNHEY and CDR2 SVGAGI. CDR3 in amino acids: CASSYSSSGTSYEQYF. CDR3 DNA: TGTGCCAGCAGTTACTCCTCATCGGGGACCTCCTACGAGCAGTACTTC.

The V call is TRBV9, the J call TRBJ2-3; possible D gene TRBD2, 5 bases. The V gene's germline CDR1 is SGDLS and CDR2 YYNGEE. V dropped 4 bases and J dropped 0 bases, with 12 bases sitting between them. The CDR3 is 15 amino acids. The CDR3 nucleotides are TGTGCCAGCAGCCCAGGACTGGGGAGCACAGATACGCAGTATTTT. It specifies CASSPGLGSTDTQYF.

This clone showed up just once. The J gene is TRBJ2-2, the V gene TRBV27, with 7 bases fitting TRBD1. Trimming removed 1 base from V and 6 bases from J; junction bases left unmatched: 8. This CDR3 has 16 residues. CDR1 and CDR2 (germline): MNHEY, SMNVEV (reference sequence). The CDR3, as DNA: TGTGCCAGCAGTTTATTTCAGGGGGAAGGGCCCGGGGAGCTGTTTTTT. As protein: CASSLFQGEGPGELFF.

This chain connects TRBV4-2 to TRBJ2-3; TRBD2 might be the D (6 bases). This CDR3 has 18 residues. CDR1 is LGHNA and CDR2 is YNFKEQ in the germline V gene. V lost 0 bases and J 4 bases, leaving 20 bases between the germline ends. The CDR3 sequence: CASSQDLRLEGEPDTQYF. CDR3 DNA: TGTGCCAGCAGCCAAGATCTCCGACTAGAAGGCGAACCAGATACGCAGTATTTT.

J is TRBJ1-1 and V is TRBV15; tentatively, D is TRBD1 (6 bases). With 0 bases removed from V and 7 bases from J, the gap between germline ends came to 12 bases. The CDR3 sequence is 14 residues long. From germline, CDR1 is LNHNV and CDR2 YYDKDF (reference sequence). This chain's CDR3 is CATSRDRQAIEAFF. For the CDR3, the DNA is TGTGCCACCAGCAGAGATAGACAGGCAATTGAAGCTTTCTTT.

The chain is built from TRBV6-5 and TRBJ2-7; TRBD2 might be the D (6 bases). The CDR3 is 14 residues long. V gave up 2 bases and J gave up 4 bases, with 12 bases separating them. From germline, CDR1 is MNHEY and CDR2 SVGAGI. CDR3 amino acids: CASSYPGTEYEQYF. CDR3 sequence (DNA): TGTGCCAGCAGTTACCCTGGGACTGAGTACGAGCAGTACTTC.

This clone appeared once. J is TRBJ2-7 and V is TRBV27; TRBD1 agrees at 7 bases. Germline CDR1 is MNHEY and CDR2 is SMNVEV (reference sequence). The CDR3 is 13 amino acids. V was clipped by 6 bases and J by 0 bases; unmatched bases: 2. CDR3 in amino acids: CASRNRGSYEQYF. The CDR3 DNA sequence: TGTGCCAGCAGAAACAGGGGCTCCTACGAGCAGTACTTC.

This chain joins TRBV7-9 and TRBJ2-3; TRBD2 matches 9 bases. Germline V CDR1 and CDR2: SEHNR, FQNEAQ (reference sequence). This CDR3 is 17 amino acids long. J was trimmed by 4 bases and V by 4 bases; bases with no gene match: 12. In nucleotides, the CDR3 is TGTGCCAGCAGCTCTCACCAGCGGGAGGTAGGGCCAGATACGCAGTATTTT. It encodes CASSSHQREVGPDTQYF.

This chain links TRBV7-8 with TRBJ2-3; 8 bases fit TRBD2. V shed 7 bases and J 3 bases; nucleotides not matched to a gene: 15. Germline V gene sequence: CDR1 SGHVS, CDR2 FQNEAQ. This CDR3 is 17 amino acids long. Here the CDR3 reads CASNPPGGGHRTDTQYF. Written as DNA, the CDR3 is TGTGCCAGCAACCCCCCGGGGGGGGGCCATAGGACAGATACGCAGTATTTT.

This chain connects TRBV6-5 to TRBJ1-2; D not resolved. V lost 10 bases to trimming and J lost 0 bases, with 15 bases between them. CDR3 length equals 14 residues. Per the germline V gene, CDR1 is MNHEY and CDR2 is SVGAGI. The CDR3 sequence is CATHPPGTNYGYTF. The CDR3 DNA sequence: TGTGCCACCCACCCACCAGGAACTAACTATGGCTACACCTTC.

The chain combines TRBV5-1 with TRBJ2-5; TRBD2 aligns across 7 bases. The CDR3 has 15 amino acids. After removal of 4 bases from V and 1 base from J, the junction contained 7 bases not matched to a gene. Germline CDR1 SGHRS, CDR2 YFSETQ. The CDR3 is CASSGEPGGQETQYF. In nucleotides, the CDR3 is TGCGCCAGCAGCGGGGAGCCGGGGGGCCAAGAGACCCAGTACTTC.

This clone was seen just once. The CDR3: CAWSVLAGVEDTQYF. CDR3 bases: TGTGCCTGGAGTGTTCTAGCGGGAGTGGAAGATACGCAGTATTTT. This chain uses TRBV30 with TRBJ2-3, with 10 positions matching TRBD2. CDR1 and CDR2 (germline): GTSNPN, SVGIG (reference sequence). The J segment lost 5 bases and the V segment lost 0 bases, leaving 5 bases of the junction unmatched. This CDR3 is 15 amino acids long.